These 5 T cell receptor beta chains share one sample of origin, sequenced in a study of cytomegalovirus exposure and HLA in healthy donors. The PCR contained 60 Vbeta and 13 Jbeta primers. Only in-frame clones appear in the TCRdb table, and some are missing; sequencing was by immunoSEQ multiplex PCR. The table shows 75,000 to 85,000 clones, with over 70% occurring only once. The specimen was PBMCs. Source of these receptors: a male donor in good health and CMV-seronegative.

The chain joins TRBV27 to TRBJ2-1, with 11 bases identical to TRBD1. From germline, CDR1 is MNHEY and CDR2 SMNVEV (reference sequence). The CDR3 has 17 residues. V lost 0 bases to trimming and J lost 3 bases; unmatched junction nucleotides: 4. The CDR3 DNA follows: TGTGCCAGCAGTTTATCCACGGGACAGGGGGACTACAATGAGCAGTTCTTC. This codes for CASSLSTGQGDYNEQFF.

This clone was counted once. This chain connects TRBV7-2 to TRBJ2-5; tentatively, D is TRBD2 (6 bases). Germline-derived CDR1 and CDR2 are SGHTA and FQGNSA. V lost 3 bases, J lost 3 bases, and 11 bases lay in between. CDR3 length: 14 amino acids. The CDR3 DNA reads as TGTGCCAGCAGCTTCAGCCGGGGGAAAGAGACCCAGTACTTC. It encodes CASSFSRGKETQYF.

The chain employs TRBV5-1 and TRBJ2-3; 11 nucleotides align to TRBD1. The CDR3 length is 18 residues. Germline V lookup: CDR1 SGHRS, CDR2 YFSETQ. Germline trimming cut 4 bases from V and 2 bases from J; bases unmatched to any gene: 12. Here the CDR3 reads CASSPDRGQRLDTDTQYF. The DNA of the CDR3 is TGCGCCAGCAGCCCGGACAGGGGGCAAAGGCTGGACACAGATACGCAGTATTTT.

This chain links TRBV2 with TRBJ2-1, with D tentatively TRBD2 (7 bases). CDR1 and CDR2 (germline): SNHLY, FYNNEI. Trimming pared 3 bases from V and 7 bases from J, leaving 25 bases between. This CDR3 region has 18 residues. CDR3 coding DNA: TGTGCCAGCAGTGAGCTCCCATTTGGGGGGGGGCCGCGGAATGAGCAGTTCTTC. Its translation is CASSELPFGGGPRNEQFF.

The V gene is TRBV6-1, the J gene TRBJ1-1; the D is unclear. This CDR3 is 13 amino acids long. Trimming stripped 2 bases from V and 7 bases from J, with 11 bases between. The germline CDR1 and CDR2 sequences are MNHNS and SASEGT. DNA of the CDR3: TGTGCCAGCAGTGAATCCCGCAGATTTGAAGCTTTCTTT. The encoded protein is CASSESRRFEAFF.